This TCR beta chain came from a study of response to subunit inactivated influenza vaccine. Whole-study findings and limits: New T cells are recruited in small numbers by each seasonal influenza vaccination, according to the authors' suggestion.

TCRdb re-called the RT-PCR reads with MiXCR, one entry per CDR3 protein. Of about 700,000 distinct CDR3 sequences in the sample, around 15% are singletons; the top ten hold 6.5% to 8%. CDR1 is MNHEY and CDR2 is SMNVEV in the germline V gene (reference sequence). CDR3 length: 15 amino acids. V shed 7 bases, J shed 1 base, and the junction held 4 bases outside the gene matches. A remark on this clonotype: Its target is unknown.

The source of this sequence is a man aged 45-65 years who received an inactivated influenza vaccine. Sequences were derived from PBMCs from blood, sampled approximately 15 days before vaccination. The chain is built from TRBV27 and TRBJ2-1; 10 nucleotides line up with TRBD2. This CDR3 is CASNPGLASYNEQFF. The CDR3, as DNA: TGTGCCAGCAATCCGGGACTAGCGTCCTACAATGAGCAGTTCTTC.